What follows are 29 T cell receptor beta chains derived from one specimen sequenced in a study of CD8+ T cells in alopecia areata. Sequencing used cDNA as its template, made by extracting RNA and reverse transcribing it. The table came from immunoSEQ multiplex PCR; TCRdb's copy has only in-frame clones and leaves some out. Among around 140,000 clones listed, roughly 52% were seen once. Treatment denoted: oral pan-JAK inhibitor, 5-10 mg twice daily. Sequenced material: CD8+ T cells sorted from blood, taken at week 4, from a patient treated with tofacitinib. All receptors come from a human donor with alopecia areata.

This chain connects TRBV7-2 to TRBJ2-5; the match to TRBD2 covers 11 bases. The germline CDR1 and CDR2 sequences are SGHTA and FQGNSA. The V segment lost 5 bases and the J segment 5 bases; nucleotides outside the gene matches: 10. The length of the CDR3 is 16 residues. In DNA form, the CDR3 reads TGTGCCAGCAGCCTTCGACTAGCGGGGACCGGCGAGACCCAGTACTTC. Its translation is CASSLRLAGTGETQYF.

This clone was seen a handful of times. This rearrangement joins TRBV5-1 to TRBJ1-1, with D perhaps TRBD1 (6 bases). Germline-derived CDR1 and CDR2 are SGHRS and YFSETQ. The CDR3 extends over 13 amino acids. Trimming shortened V by 2 bases and J by 2 bases, and 7 bases separated the two germline ends. The CDR3 DNA reads as TGCGCCAGCAGCTTCAGGGGAAACACTGAAGCTTTCTTT. Translated: CASSFRGNTEAFF.

V gene TRBV5-7 combines with J gene TRBJ1-6, with D maybe TRBD1 (5 bases). TRBV5-7 is marked as an open reading frame, function uncertain. The CDR3 contains 15 residues. The V end lost 6 bases, the J end lost 10 bases, and 20 bases lay between the germline ends. The CDR3 bases are TGTGCCAGCATCATGTCCCAGGGTTGGGGCTCACCCCTCCACTTT. Its translation: CASIMSQGWGSPLHF.

V usage is TRBV4-3 and J usage is TRBJ1-1; 11 nucleotides match TRBD1. With V trimmed by 1 base and J by 4 bases, 5 bases remained unmatched. Germline assignment: CDR1 LGHNA and CDR2 YSLEER. The CDR3 runs 16 residues. The CDR3 sequence: CASSQGTGGASTEAFF. CDR3 nucleotide sequence: TGCGCCAGCAGCCAAGGGACAGGGGGCGCGAGCACTGAAGCTTTCTTT.

This chain uses TRBV4-1 with TRBJ2-3; D uncertain. The germline V gene encodes CDR1 MGHRA and CDR2 YSYEKL. Deletions cut 6 bases from V and 1 base from J, with 17 bases between. This CDR3 has 16 residues. DNA for the CDR3: TGCGCCAGCAGAATTTCCCTTGGCGCGGGCACAGATACGCAGTATTTT. It specifies CASRISLGAGTDTQYF.

The chain is built from TRBV27 and TRBJ2-3, with D hard to call. Trimming removed 6 bases from V and 8 bases from J, with 15 bases in between. This CDR3 has 13 amino acids. Germline V gene sequence: CDR1 MNHEY, CDR2 SMNVEV (reference sequence). The CDR3, as DNA: TGTGCCAGCAGCCCCGGGTCGGGTGGTACGCAGTATTTT. This codes for CASSPGSGGTQYF.

This clone has more than one count but fewer than ten. This chain links TRBV7-9 with TRBJ1-1; D is unclear. The CDR3 consists of 13 residues. The germline V gene encodes CDR1 SEHNR and CDR2 FQNEAQ (reference sequence). The V gene lost 4 bases and the J gene lost 4 bases, with 10 bases spanning the gap. The CDR3 DNA sequence: TGTGCCAGCAGCTGGGCCCCCAGCACTGAAGCTTTCTTT. Amino acid sequence: CASSWAPSTEAFF.

The V call is TRBV29-1, the J call TRBJ2-7; 11 bases agree with TRBD2. Trimming took 7 bases from V and 2 from J; bases not matched to a gene: 16. The CDR3 is 17 residues long. CDR1 SQVTM and CDR2 ANQGSEA come from the germline V gene. The CDR3 sequence is CSASGLAGGRDPYEQYF. As DNA, the CDR3 is TGCAGCGCCTCGGGGCTAGCGGGGGGCCGGGACCCCTACGAGCAGTACTTC.

This clone was picked up many times. The chain joins TRBV27 to TRBJ1-5; D may be TRBD1 (6 bases). V was trimmed by 8 bases and J by 3 bases, leaving 14 bases between them. The CDR3 spans 14 residues. CDR1 MNHEY and CDR2 SMNVEV come from the germline V gene (reference sequence). The DNA for the CDR3 is TGTGCCAGCTCGCGGGGGGCTGACAATCAGCCCCAGCATTTT. Encoded protein: CASSRGADNQPQHF.

The V gene is TRBV27, the J gene TRBJ1-5; no reliable D call. The V gene lost 6 bases and the J gene lost 4 bases, with 13 bases spanning the gap. Germline CDR1 is MNHEY and CDR2 is SMNVEV (reference sequence). This CDR3 is 14 amino acids long. CDR3 nucleotide sequence: TGTGCCAGCAGCCCCCCGGGCTGGAATCAGCCCCAGCATTTT. Its protein is CASSPPGWNQPQHF.

The rearrangement uses TRBV2 and TRBJ1-3, with a possible D match to TRBD1 (6 bases). With 5 bases removed from V and 1 base from J, the gap between germline ends came to 15 bases. The CDR3 has 16 amino acids. Germline V gene sequence: CDR1 SNHLY, CDR2 FYNNEI. The CDR3, as DNA: TGTGCCAGCAGTTACGACCGGGACACATCTGGAAACACCATATATTTT. It codes for CASSYDRDTSGNTIYF. The variable domain in full, completed from reference TRBV2 and TRBJ1-3, reads EPEVTQTPSHQVTQMGQEVILRCVPISNHLYFYWYRQILGQKVEFLVSFYNNEISEKSEIFDDQFSVERPDGSNFTLKIRSTKLEDSAMYFCASSYDRDTSGNTIYFGEGSWLTVV.

The chain uses TRBV30 and TRBJ1-5; no reliable D call. The CDR3 spans 13 residues. CDR1 and CDR2 (germline): GTSNPN, SVGIG (reference sequence). The V gene lost 0 bases and the J gene lost 5 bases, with 8 bases spanning the gap. The CDR3 DNA reads as TGTGCCTGGAGTGTAATCGAAGATCAGCCCCAGCATTTT. Translating it yields CAWSVIEDQPQHF.

The chain carries TRBV4-3 and TRBJ1-5; D unclear. Trimming cost V 4 bases and J 0 bases, with 10 bases left between them. The CDR3 loop spans 15 amino acids. CDR1 LGHNA and CDR2 YSLEER come from the germline V gene. The chain's CDR3 is CASSPRHPSNQPQHF. DNA of the CDR3: TGCGCCAGCAGCCCTCGACACCCTAGCAATCAGCCCCAGCATTTT.

This clone showed up just a few times. The chain carries TRBV13 and TRBJ1-1; a weak D match, TRBD1 (5 bases). Trimming removed 1 base at V and 8 bases at J, with 11 bases between. The V gene's germline CDR1 is PRHDT and CDR2 FYEKMQ (reference sequence). This CDR3 has 13 residues. The CDR3: CASSLAVTGEAFF. CDR3 DNA sequence: TGTGCCAGCAGCTTAGCGGTTACAGGAGAAGCTTTCTTT.

Notes on this clone: This specimen includes other DNA sequences encoding the same CDR3. V gene TRBV27 combines with J gene TRBJ2-1; 9 bases fit TRBD1. The length of the CDR3 is 13 residues. Germline V gene lookup returns CDR1 MNHEY and CDR2 SMNVEV (reference sequence). The J segment lost 6 bases and the V segment lost 3 bases, leaving 0 bases of the junction unmatched. The chain's CDR3 is CASSLDRGNEQFF. Written as DNA, the CDR3 is TGTGCCAGCAGTTTGGACAGGGGCAATGAGCAGTTCTTC.

The chain carries TRBV13 and TRBJ1-1; a weak D match, TRBD1 (5 bases). V lost 5 bases and J lost 0, with 13 bases in between. The CDR3 consists of 15 residues. Germline V gene sequence: CDR1 PRHDT, CDR2 FYEKMQ (reference sequence). The CDR3 protein is CASSPADSMNTEAFF. CDR3 bases: TGTGCCAGCAGCCCCGCCGACAGTATGAACACTGAAGCTTTCTTT.

The V gene is TRBV4-2, the J gene TRBJ2-7; no reliable D call. The germline CDR1 and CDR2 sequences are LGHNA and YNFKEQ. This CDR3 region has 17 residues. V lost 2 bases, J lost 1 base, and 18 bases lay in between. CDR3 sequence (DNA): TGTGCCAGCAGCCAATCCGGCTCTATAGTAAAATCCTACGAGCAGTACTTC. This sequence encodes CASSQSGSIVKSYEQYF.

The chain joins TRBV4-2 to TRBJ1-3, with D unclear. CDR3 size: 15 residues. Germline CDR1 and CDR2: LGHNA and YNFKEQ. The V and J ends lost 4 bases and 4 bases respectively, with 14 bases between them. The CDR3 DNA is TGTGCCAGCAGCCGTGGAGTCGGTGTGGGAAACACCATATATTTT. It codes for CASSRGVGVGNTIYF.

A single count supports this clone. The chain recombines TRBV25-1 with TRBJ1-2; 7 bases agree with TRBD1. CDR3 length equals 16 residues. CDR1 MGHDK and CDR2 SYGVNS come from the germline V gene. J lost 2 bases, V lost 2 bases, and 8 bases had no gene match. The CDR3 coding sequence is TGTGCCAGCAGTGAACTTTATCCGGGACAGAACTATGGCTACACCTTC. This translates into CASSELYPGQNYGYTF.

With regard to this clone: Other nucleotide sequences in the sample specify the same CDR3. The chain employs TRBV30 and TRBJ1-5; 7 nucleotides line up with TRBD1. Per the germline V gene, CDR1 is GTSNPN and CDR2 is SVGIG (reference sequence). This CDR3 has 14 residues. J was trimmed by 0 bases and V by 5 bases; bases with no gene match: 4. The CDR3 DNA reads TGTGCCTGGGGACAGGAAAATAGCAATCAGCCCCAGCATTTT. Encoded protein: CAWGQENSNQPQHF.

This clone appeared a single time. This rearrangement joins TRBV5-1 to TRBJ2-1; the match to TRBD2 covers 13 bases. After removal of 9 bases from V and 3 bases from J, the junction contained 3 bases not matched to a gene. Looked up from germline, CDR1 is SGHRS and CDR2 is YFSETQ. This CDR3 spans 14 amino acids. The CDR3 here is CATGTSGVYNEQFF. The CDR3 bases are TGCGCCACCGGGACTAGCGGGGTCTACAATGAGCAGTTCTTC.

The chain combines TRBV2 with TRBJ2-7; D is uncertain. Germline V lookup: CDR1 SNHLY, CDR2 FYNNEI. The CDR3 loop spans 12 amino acids. The ends were cut back, 6 bases at V and 0 bases at J, with 6 bases in the middle. The CDR3 DNA reads as TGTGCCAGCAGGGACCCCTCCTACGAGCAGTACTTC. It translates to CASRDPSYEQYF.

The chain couples TRBV7-9 to TRBJ1-6, with D maybe TRBD1 (5 bases). The germline V gene encodes CDR1 SEHNR and CDR2 FQNEAQ (reference sequence). Trimming took off 4 bases at V and 7 bases at J, with 11 bases between the two ends. The CDR3 runs to 14 residues. The CDR3 bases are TGTGCCAGCAGCTCCCCGGGACTCAATTCACCCCTCCACTTT. Protein: CASSSPGLNSPLHF.

This clone was picked up a small number of times. This specimen includes other DNA sequences encoding the same CDR3. The CDR3 coding sequence is TGTGCCAGCAGTGACGGGGGCGCTTACAATGAGCAGTTCTTC. Protein product: CASSDGGAYNEQFF. The chain employs TRBV6-4 and TRBJ2-1, with D tentatively TRBD1 (6 bases). With 2 bases removed from V and 4 bases from J, the gap between germline ends came to 9 bases. CDR1 is MRHNA, CDR2 SNTAGT, per germline. This CDR3 has 14 amino acids.

The DNA for the CDR3 is TGTGCCAGCAGTGCCTGGACAGGGGGTTATCAGCCCCAGCATTTT. It specifies CASSAWTGGYQPQHF. The rearrangement uses TRBV2 and TRBJ1-5, with 10 bases fitting TRBD1. V trimming: 4 bases; J trimming: 5 bases; junction bases outside the gene matches: 5. This CDR3 spans 15 amino acids. Germline loops: CDR1 SNHLY, CDR2 FYNNEI.

V and J are TRBV5-1 and TRBJ2-7; no definite D call. Germline CDR1 SGHRS, CDR2 YFSETQ. The CDR3 length is 13 residues. Trimming cost V 1 base and J 3 bases, with 8 bases left between them. CDR3 loop: CASSLRPSYEQYF. The CDR3 DNA reads TGCGCCAGCAGCTTGAGGCCGAGCTACGAGCAGTACTTC.

This clone showed up just a few times. This chain joins TRBV5-1 and TRBJ1-1, with D maybe TRBD1 (5 bases). CDR1 is SGHRS, CDR2 YFSETQ, per germline. V lost 4 bases, J lost 7 bases, and 11 bases lay in between. CDR3 length: 12 amino acids. In DNA, the CDR3 is TGCGCCAGCAGCGGACCTACAGGTGAAGCTTTCTTT. Translation: CASSGPTGEAFF.

A few counts support this clone. The rearrangement joins TRBV27 to TRBJ2-3; no definite D call. CDR1 is MNHEY, CDR2 SMNVEV, per germline (reference sequence). V was trimmed by 2 bases and J by 2 bases, leaving 5 bases between them. CDR3 length: 13 residues. CDR3 coding DNA: TGTGCCAGCAGTTTAGGAACCACAGATACGCAGTATTTT. Protein sequence: CASSLGTTDTQYF.

The genes are TRBV11-2 and TRBJ2-1, with a possible D match to TRBD1 (5 bases). The length of the CDR3 is 16 residues. V was clipped by 1 base and J by 8 bases, with 18 bases between them. The V gene's germline CDR1 is SGHAT and CDR2 FQNNGV. The CDR3 region is CASSLGGSPQVDEQFF. The CDR3 DNA is TGTGCCAGCAGCTTAGGGGGCTCACCGCAGGTCGATGAGCAGTTCTTC.